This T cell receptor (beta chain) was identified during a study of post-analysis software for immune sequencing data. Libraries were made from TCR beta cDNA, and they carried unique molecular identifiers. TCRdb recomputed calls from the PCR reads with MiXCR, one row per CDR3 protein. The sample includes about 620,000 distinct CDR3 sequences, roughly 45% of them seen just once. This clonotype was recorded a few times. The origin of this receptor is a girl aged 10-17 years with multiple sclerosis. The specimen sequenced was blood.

The CDR3 DNA sequence: TGTGCCAGCAGTCGTTCCGCAGGAAATTCACCCCTCCACTTT. Protein sequence: CASSRSAGNSPLHF. The J gene is TRBJ1-6, the V gene TRBV6-5, with D uncertain. Germline-derived CDR1 and CDR2 are MNHEY and SVGAGI. The CDR3 has 14 residues. The germline V and J ends were trimmed by 5 bases and 7 bases, with 12 bases remaining between them.